This T cell receptor (beta chain) was captured in a study of spatial heterogeneity in lung cancer. Study background: Each time, sequencing found more beta-chain sequences than alpha-chain sequences.

Time point in this sample: sample taken at primary tumor resection. Unsorted tumor, nontumor lung tissue or cryopreserved PBMC supplied the whole RNA. The donors comprised 70 to 85 untreated early-stage non-small cell lung cancer patients. The presence of a unique molecular identifier marked each TCR cDNA molecule. A single record per CDR3 protein comes from TCRdb applying MiXCR to the 5' RACE reads. Among about 56,000 distinct CDR3 sequences listed, approximately 8.9% were seen once. This clonotype was observed a few times. Its antigen is undetermined. Study results and caveats: Blood contained ubiquitous expanded tumor TCRs more at resection than at follow-up.

The germline V gene has CDR1 DFQATT and CDR2 SNEGSKA (reference sequence). With V trimmed by 6 bases and J by 5 bases, 9 bases remained unmatched. This CDR3 has 14 amino acids. The gene calls are TRBV20-1 and TRBJ2-3; 9 bases align to TRBD1. This material consisted of PBMCs, taken at surgery. This clonotype was sampled from a female donor with early-stage non-small cell lung cancer. The CDR3 coding sequence is TGCAGTGCCCGGGGACAGGGTCTTGGAGATACGCAGTATTTT. It is translated as CSARGQGLGDTQYF.